This T cell receptor (beta chain) came from a study of T cell repertoires in cytomegalovirus infection (dated by TCRdb to between 2018 and 2020). About the investigation overall: Recently identified HLA-C-restricted CMV epitopes, whose presentation resists viral immunomodulation, were targeted by peptide stimulations together with well-studied HLA-B-restricted epitopes. Donor HLA type was relevant to the analysis, as public TCR beta signatures indicated carriage of CMV infection together with the matching HLA type. The paper as a whole reports these results and caveats: In both this cohort and an independent roughly 350-donor cohort, the cumulative frequency of public TCR beta family members distinguished carriers of CMV infection plus the relevant HLA type. The ex vivo response was dominated by HLA-C-restricted CMV-specific TCR beta clonotypes, which also provided the single most frequent clonotype in two of eight donors.

Read against the paper, the sample's treatment or condition label means: in vitro stimulation with specific CMV peptide epitopes to enrich CMV-specific T cells. Instrument used: Illumina HiSeq 1500. Using fastp at Q25 and MiXCR, TCRdb reprocessed the public reads and kept productive beta chains. Rows are combined by CDR3 protein, so each entry shows the most common genes and DNA. The sample records 450,000 to 550,000 distinct CDR3 sequences, about two fifths of which are singletons. Around 44% of the sample comes from the top ten. Its CDR3 holds 13 amino acids, cysteine through phenylalanine. Solely the CDR3 DNA is kept, with 39 bases framed from the first base. The germline V gene encodes CDR1 SGHTA and CDR2 FQGNSA. V was cut back by 7 bases and J by 8 bases, leaving a gap of 17 bases between them. This clonotype came up many times. Its specific antigen is unknown. No qualities accompany the bases; no much larger clone lies one base away.

The sequence came from a human donor in good health (CMV status not recorded). Some clones in this sample may be carry-over from other donors' samples. This material consisted of cultured PBMCs, taken from culture after CMV antigen stimulation. Here the chain combines TRBV7-2 and TRBJ1-1, with TRBD1 perhaps the D gene, on 5 matching bases. Read as DNA, the sequence is TGTGCCAGCACTACTCACGGGGGGAGGGAAGCTTTCTTT. This gives the protein CASTTHGGREAFF.